This T cell receptor beta chain was obtained from a study of cytomegalovirus exposure and HLA in healthy donors. In the PCR, 60 Vbeta and 13 Jbeta primers were used. TCRdb keeps only in-frame clones here, not all; method: immunoSEQ multiplex PCR. The record lists 140,000 to 150,000 clones, of which the ten most abundant hold 0.8% to 1%. The sequenced sample was PBMCs. This receptor was obtained from a male donor in good health and CMV-seronegative.

The CDR3 spells CASSSRPAGGPDEQFF. Written as DNA, the CDR3 is TGTGCCAGCAGCTCCCGCCCAGCGGGAGGGCCCGATGAGCAGTTCTTC. This chain uses TRBV11-2 with TRBJ2-1; 10 positions agree with TRBD2. The ends lost 4 bases at V and 8 bases at J; junction bases unmatched: 11. The CDR3 covers 16 residues. The V gene's germline CDR1 is SGHAT and CDR2 FQNNGV. The whole variable domain, remainder taken from reference TRBV11-2 and TRBJ2-1, is EAGVAQSPRYKIIEKRQSVAFWCNPISGHATLYWYQQILGQGPKLLIQFQNNGVVDDSQLPKDRFSAERLKGVDSTLKIQPAKLEDSAVYLCASSSRPAGGPDEQFFGPGTRLTVL.